What follows are 15 T cell receptor beta chains derived from one specimen sequenced in a study of blood T cell repertoires in COVID-19 (dated by TCRdb to between 2020 and 2021). Library preparation was by the immunoSEQ multiplex PCR assay. Imported from immuneACCESS, the table was reduced by TCRdb to in-frame sequences with V and J called. These copies leave out some clones; in studies compared against another copy, an unresolved V gene accounts for under half, and the cause of the remainder is not known. The sample table holds under 200,000 clones, of which around 91% were seen once. The biggest ten clones account for 0.7% to 0.9% of the sample. Sequenced sample: PBMCs or T cells enriched from blood (not recorded which). All receptors derive from a woman aged 18-35 years who had recovered from COVID-19.

The chain uses TRBV9 and TRBJ1-2, with D maybe TRBD1 (5 bases). Trimming took 6 bases from V and 3 from J, leaving 18 bases between them. CDR3 length: 15 residues. Germline CDR1 reads SGDLS; CDR2 reads YYNGEE. Written as DNA, the CDR3 is TGTGCCAGCACGAGGGACGGCGGGGCCTACTATGGCTACACCTTC. Its protein product is CASTRDGGAYYGYTF. Drawing the rest from reference TRBV9 and TRBJ1-2, the complete variable domain is DSGVTQTPKHLITATGQRVTLRCSPRSGDLSVYWYQQSLDQGLQFLIQYYNGEERAKGNILERFSAQQFPDLHSELNLSSLELGDSALYFCASTRDGGAYYGYTFGSGTRLTVV.

This chain connects TRBV27 to TRBJ2-1; 9 bases fit TRBD1. This CDR3 region has 17 residues. After removal of 4 bases from V and 4 bases from J, the junction contained 11 bases not matched to a gene. Germline V gene data show CDR1 as MNHEY and CDR2 as SMNVEV (reference sequence). CDR3 DNA: TGTGCCAGCAGTTCACACCGGACAGGGGTCCTTTACAATGAGCAGTTCTTC. Encoded protein: CASSSHRTGVLYNEQFF.

The chain links TRBV18 to TRBJ2-2; 8 nucleotides agree with TRBD2. This CDR3 is built from 18 residues. V lost 2 bases to trimming and J lost 6 bases; unmatched junction nucleotides: 14. Germline assignment: CDR1 KGHSH and CDR2 LQKENI. DNA for the CDR3: TGTGCCAGCTCACCAATAACTAGCGGAATCCTAGAATCCGGGGAGCTGTTTTTT. Encoded protein: CASSPITSGILESGELFF.

The chain couples TRBV7-3 to TRBJ2-5; tentative D call: TRBD2 (6 bases). V shed 5 bases and J shed 4 bases, with 11 bases lying between them. This CDR3 spans 13 amino acids. Germline CDR1 and CDR2: SGHTA and FQGTGA. The CDR3 DNA reads TGTGCCAGCAGCCTGAAGGGAGGAGAGACCCAGTACTTC. It codes for CASSLKGGETQYF.

V and J are TRBV7-6 and TRBJ1-1, with D tentatively TRBD1 (5 bases). The V end lost 1 base, the J end lost 4 bases, and 13 bases lay between the germline ends. From germline, CDR1 is SGHVS and CDR2 FNYEAQ. CDR3 length: 15 residues. The CDR3 nucleotides read TGTGCCAGCAGCTTAGGTGGAGGGCAGGGCACTGAAGCTTTCTTT. The encoded protein is CASSLGGGQGTEAFF.

This chain links TRBV19 with TRBJ1-1; tentative D call: TRBD1 (5 bases). V was pared by 3 bases and J by 4 bases, with 18 bases between. CDR3 length: 16 residues. CDR1 is LNHDA, CDR2 SQIVND, per germline (reference sequence). The CDR3 DNA is TGTGCCAGTAGTATTCTTCTAGTACTAAGGGGCACTGAAGCTTTCTTT. Protein sequence: CASSILLVLRGTEAFF.

This chain joins TRBV2 and TRBJ1-1; D is possibly TRBD1 (6 bases). Between the trimmed V and J ends, which lost 3 bases and 4 bases, there was a span of 9 bases. This CDR3 is 13 amino acids long. CDR1 SNHLY and CDR2 FYNNEI come from the germline V gene. The CDR3 coding sequence is TGTGCCAGCAGTGAGGTCAGGGGCACTGAAGCTTTCTTT. It encodes CASSEVRGTEAFF.

This clone has a single count. This sequence joins TRBV20-1 and TRBJ2-1; 11 bases are a match to TRBD2. The V and J ends lost 3 bases and 7 bases, in that order; junction bases with no gene match: 8. CDR3 length equals 15 residues. In germline, CDR1 is DFQATT, CDR2 SNEGSKA (reference sequence). Here the CDR3 DNA reads TGCAGTGCTAGTCATCGCCTAGCGGGAGGTAATGAGCAGTTCTTC. Its protein product is CSASHRLAGGNEQFF.

The chain combines TRBV7-6 with TRBJ2-4; D remains unclear. The CDR3 runs to 13 residues. V was shortened by 1 base and J by 6 bases, with 7 bases between the two germline ends. Germline-derived CDR1 and CDR2 are SGHVS and FNYEAQ. DNA for the CDR3: TGTGCCAGCAGCTTAGGAGCTTCAAACATTCAGTACTTC. Protein sequence: CASSLGASNIQYF. Full variable domain (outside the CDR3, taken from reference TRBV7-6 and TRBJ2-4): GAGVSQSPRYKVTKRGQDVALRCDPISGHVSLYWYRQALGQGPEFLTYFNYEAQQDKSGLPNDRFSAERPEGSISTLTIQRTEQRDSAMYRCASSLGASNIQYFGAGTRLSVL.

This chain joins TRBV5-8 and TRBJ2-2; D might be TRBD2 (5 bases). The V gene lost 5 bases and the J gene lost 5 bases, with 10 bases spanning the gap. This CDR3 has 13 residues. CDR1 SGHTS and CDR2 YDEGEE come from the germline V gene. CDR3 nucleotide sequence: TGTGCCAGCAGGGGCTCGGGGACCGGGGAGCTGTTTTTT. Translating gives CASRGSGTGELFF.

The V and J genes are TRBV9 and TRBJ2-7; D is ambiguous. The CDR3 loop spans 15 amino acids. Trimming removed 0 bases at V and 2 bases at J, with 12 bases between. CDR1 and CDR2 (germline): SGDLS, YYNGEE. The chain's CDR3 is CASSVGGVLTYEQYF. As DNA, the CDR3 is TGTGCCAGCAGCGTAGGAGGAGTCTTAACCTACGAGCAGTACTTC.

The V and J genes are TRBV12-3 or TRBV12-4 and TRBJ2-7, with 7 bases lining up with TRBD2. J lost 4 bases, V lost 5 bases, and 5 bases had no gene match. The CDR3 consists of 13 residues. This chain's CDR3 is CASSASGTYEQYF. Here the CDR3 DNA reads TGTGCCAGCAGTGCTAGCGGCACTTACGAGCAGTACTTC.

The chain employs TRBV27 and TRBJ2-1; TRBD1 might be the D (5 bases). This CDR3 is built from 13 residues. In germline, CDR1 is MNHEY, CDR2 SMNVEV (reference sequence). Trimming stripped 3 bases from V and 14 bases from J, with 17 bases between. In DNA, the CDR3 is TGTGCCAGCAGTTTTAAGGGTGGGGCTGGGGAGTTCTTC. Translation: CASSFKGGAGEFF.

The rearrangement uses TRBV19 and TRBJ1-5; no reliable D call. V shed 3 bases and J shed 4 bases, with 7 bases lying between them. The CDR3 consists of 13 residues. In germline, CDR1 is LNHDA, CDR2 SQIVND (reference sequence). The CDR3 protein is CASSIRENQPQHF. The DNA of the CDR3 is TGTGCCAGTAGTATTAGGGAGAATCAGCCCCAGCATTTT.

Notes on this clone: The junction differs from germline at one of its ends, possibly a read error. This rearrangement joins TRBV19 to TRBJ1-5, with 7 bases that match TRBD1. Germline lookup yields CDR1 LNHDA and CDR2 SQIVND (reference sequence). The CDR3 is made up of 12 amino acids. This chain's CDR3 is CASSIDAGTAFF. The DNA for the CDR3 is TGTGCCAGTAGTATAGACGCCGGGACAGCTTTTTTT.